This T cell receptor (beta chain) came from a study of T cells in Graves' hyperthyroidism and ophthalmopathy. Hyperthyroidism patients were newly diagnosed, had disease duration under 2 months, and were aged 18 to 65 years. Uncontrolled infection, other autoimmune disease, pregnancy or lactation excluded patients. Trimming pared 5 bases from V and 2 bases from J, leaving 5 bases between. Germline V gives CDR1 LNHNV, CDR2 YYDKDF (reference sequence). The CDR3 totals 12 residues. RNA transcripts served as the template for amplifying TCR beta CDR3 regions. First-round RT-PCR of the TCR CDR3 relied on the HTBI primer set. TCRdb reprocessed the multiplex PCR reads with MiXCR, giving one entry per CDR3 protein. The data show 700,000 or so distinct CDR3 sequences, about a sixth seen once.

The rearrangement joins TRBV15 to TRBJ2-3; D is ambiguous. This receptor was obtained from a man between 18 and 35 years old with Graves' hyperthyroidism. Sequencing was performed on blood. This CDR3 reads CATSSDTDTQYF. DNA for the CDR3: TGTGCCACCAGCTCCGACACAGATACGCAGTATTTT.